These 28 T cell receptor beta chains originate from one sample sequenced in a study of radiotherapy plus CTLA-4 blockade in lung cancer. Produced via immunoSEQ multiplex PCR; TCRdb's table is partial and in-frame only. Of roughly 69,000 clones in the sample, roughly three quarters were seen once. The source material was peripheral blood, sampled from a patient treated with radiotherapy plus ipilimumab. Source of these receptors: a human donor with non-small cell lung cancer whose response to radiotherapy plus ipilimumab could not be evaluated. Some clones in this sample may be carry-over from other donors' samples.

This clone occurred a few times. The chain recombines TRBV7-2 with TRBJ1-6; perhaps TRBD1 as D (5 bases). Trimming left V 3 bases short and J 6 bases short, with 6 bases between. The CDR3 sequence is 13 residues long. Per germline, CDR1 SGHTA and CDR2 FQGNSA. The CDR3 nucleotides read TGTGCCAGCAGCTTGACAGCTAATTCACCCCTCCACTTT. Its translation: CASSLTANSPLHF. The full variable domain, with the rest looked up from reference TRBV7-2 and TRBJ1-6, is GAGVSQSPSNKVTEKGKDVELRCDPISGHTALYWYRQSLGQGLEFLIYFQGNSAPDKSGLPSDRFSAERTGGSVSTLTIQRTQQEDSAVYLCASSLTANSPLHFGNGTRLTVT.

This clone was counted between two and nine times. The rearrangement joins TRBV6-1 to TRBJ1-5; 9 nucleotides match TRBD1. J lost 6 bases, V lost 2 bases, and 8 bases had no gene match. Germline V gene sequence: CDR1 MNHNS, CDR2 SASEGT. CDR3 length equals 16 residues. CDR3 DNA: TGTGCCAGCAGTGAATGGGACAGGGATGCGGGTCAGCCCCAGCATTTT. This gives the protein CASSEWDRDAGQPQHF.

CDR3 nucleotide sequence: TGCGCCAGCAGCCCGACTGTGGGGAGGGCCGGGGAGCTGTTTTTT. Protein product: CASSPTVGRAGELFF. The J gene is TRBJ2-2, the V gene TRBV5-1; 7 bases line up with TRBD2. The CDR3 covers 15 residues. Looked up from germline, CDR1 is SGHRS and CDR2 is YFSETQ. The V gene end was trimmed by 4 bases and the J gene end by 6 bases; junction bases not matched to a gene: 9.

This sequence joins TRBV7-3 and TRBJ2-3; perhaps TRBD1 as D (6 bases). Trimming removed 5 bases from V and 4 bases from J, with 16 bases in between. Germline CDR1 is SGHTA and CDR2 is FQGTGA. This CDR3 has 15 amino acids. The CDR3 DNA sequence: TGTGCCAGCAGCGCCGGGAACAGGGATGCAGATACGCAGTATTTT. Translating it yields CASSAGNRDADTQYF.

V and J are TRBV6-5 and TRBJ2-7; D is unclear. Germline V gives CDR1 MNHEY, CDR2 SVGAGI. This CDR3 has 12 residues. Trimming took off 5 bases at V and 5 bases at J, with 10 bases between the two ends. The CDR3 spells CASSLPPDEQYF. In DNA, the CDR3 is TGTGCCAGCAGTCTCCCACCGGACGAGCAGTACTTC.

The chain recombines TRBV7-2 with TRBJ2-5; TRBD2 matches at 8 bases. Gene TRBJ2-7 matches the end of the DNA better, so the J call may be wrong. CDR1 and CDR2 from the germline V gene are SGHTA and FQGNSA. This CDR3 spans 13 amino acids. The CDR3 DNA reads TGTGCCAGCAGCTTGAGCGGGGGCTACGAGCAGTACTTC. It is translated as CASSLSGGYEQYF.

The chain uses TRBV2 and TRBJ1-2; D ambiguous. V was pared by 4 bases and J by 8 bases, with 11 bases between. The germline V gene has CDR1 SNHLY and CDR2 FYNNEI. The CDR3 runs 12 residues. CDR3 in DNA: TGTGCCAGCAGTGCAGACTTTTACGGCTACACCTTC. Translation gives CASSADFYGYTF.

This chain joins TRBV28 and TRBJ2-2; 8 bases line up with TRBD1. The V gene's germline CDR1 is MDHEN and CDR2 SYDVKM. The junction had 12 bases not matched to a gene; V was cut back by 6 bases and J by 6 bases. This CDR3 contains 16 residues. The CDR3 sequence: CASSPARTGGAGELFF. The CDR3 nucleotides read TGTGCCAGCAGCCCAGCCCGAACAGGGGGTGCCGGGGAGCTGTTTTTT.

The chain has TRBV19 and TRBJ1-1; D call uncertain. The CDR3 contains 14 residues. V lost 1 base, J lost 4 bases, and 10 bases lay in between. Germline values: CDR1 LNHDA, CDR2 SQIVND (reference sequence). CDR3 in amino acids: CASSIGPAGTEAFF. The CDR3 DNA follows: TGTGCCAGTAGTATAGGTCCGGCGGGCACTGAAGCTTTCTTT. The variable domain in full, completed from reference TRBV19 and TRBJ1-1, reads DGGITQSPKYLFRKEGQNVTLSCEQNLNHDAMYWYRQDPGQGLRLIYYSQIVNDFQKGDIAEGYSVSREKKESFPLTVTSAQKNPTAFYLCASSIGPAGTEAFFGQGTRLTVV.

The V call is TRBV28, the J call TRBJ2-7, with TRBD2 as a possible D gene (5 bases). This CDR3 is 13 amino acids long. CDR1 and CDR2 (germline): MDHEN, SYDVKM. The germline V and J ends were trimmed by 7 bases and 4 bases, with 14 bases remaining between them. The CDR3 DNA sequence: TGTGCCAGCACCTTTCCGAGAGGGTACGAGCAGTACTTC. Its translation: CASTFPRGYEQYF.

The gene calls are TRBV5-1 and TRBJ1-1; no reliable D call. Between the trimmed V and J ends, which lost 0 bases and 4 bases, there was a span of 13 bases. The CDR3 consists of 15 residues. Germline CDR1 SGHRS, CDR2 YFSETQ. The CDR3 sequence is CASSLVGTLGTEAFF. As DNA, the CDR3 is TGCGCCAGCAGCTTGGTTGGCACCCTAGGCACTGAAGCTTTCTTT.

The V call is TRBV4-2, the J call TRBJ2-1; 13 nucleotides align to TRBD2. CDR1 and CDR2 from the germline V gene are LGHNA and YNFKEQ. The trim removed 4 bases at V and 4 bases at J, leaving 4 bases unmatched. The CDR3 loop spans 16 amino acids. The CDR3 reads CASSPLAGGRYNEQFF. Here the CDR3 DNA reads TGTGCCAGCAGCCCACTAGCGGGGGGGCGTTACAATGAGCAGTTCTTC.

This clone was seen a handful of times. The rearrangement uses TRBV19 and TRBJ1-3, with a weak D call TRBD1 (6 bases). The germline V and J ends were trimmed by 3 bases and 4 bases, with 19 bases remaining between them. The CDR3 runs 17 residues. Germline lookup yields CDR1 LNHDA and CDR2 SQIVND (reference sequence). This CDR3 is CASSIFLRDTGGNTIYF. The CDR3, as DNA: TGTGCCAGTAGTATCTTCCTCAGGGACACGGGAGGAAACACCATATATTTT.

The chain has TRBV5-1 and TRBJ2-3; maybe TRBD2 (5 bases). This CDR3 has 15 amino acids. V dropped 4 bases and J dropped 3 bases, with 15 bases sitting between them. CDR1 is SGHRS, CDR2 YFSETQ, per germline. The CDR3 spells CASSAEEVRTDTQYF. CDR3 sequence (DNA): TGCGCCAGCAGCGCAGAGGAGGTCAGGACAGATACGCAGTATTTT.

The chain links TRBV6-1 to TRBJ1-1; 10 nucleotides line up with TRBD1. CDR3 length: 14 residues. From germline, CDR1 is MNHNS and CDR2 SASEGT. The V gene end was trimmed by 7 bases and the J gene end by 4 bases; junction bases not matched to a gene: 6. This CDR3 reads CASNRQGASTEAFF. The CDR3 DNA sequence: TGTGCCAGCAATAGACAGGGGGCGTCCACTGAAGCTTTCTTT.

This clone has ten or more counts. The chain links TRBV4-3 to TRBJ1-2; the D is unclear. The length of the CDR3 is 15 residues. The germline V gene encodes CDR1 LGHNA and CDR2 YSLEER. Trimming shortened V by 4 bases and J by 6 bases, and 18 bases separated the two germline ends. The CDR3 sequence is CASSPSHFLPHGYTF. As DNA, the CDR3 is TGCGCCAGCAGCCCTTCCCATTTTCTACCGCATGGCTACACCTTC.

V gene TRBV13 combines with J gene TRBJ1-2; TRBD1 agrees at 11 bases. Per the germline V gene, CDR1 is PRHDT and CDR2 is FYEKMQ (reference sequence). The ends lost 5 bases at V and 4 bases at J; junction bases unmatched: 6. This CDR3 region has 15 residues. The CDR3 coding sequence is TGTGCCAGCAGCACCTGGACAGGGGGCGGCTATGGCTACACCTTC. This gives the protein CASSTWTGGGYGYTF.

The rearrangement joins TRBV11-2 to TRBJ2-7; D is perhaps TRBD1 (5 bases). The germline V gene encodes CDR1 SGHAT and CDR2 FQNNGV. CDR3 length: 14 residues. Trimming shortened V by 1 base and J by 5 bases, and 12 bases separated the two germline ends. CDR3 loop: CASSLGGRANEQYF. CDR3 nucleotides: TGTGCCAGCAGCTTAGGAGGCAGGGCCAACGAGCAGTACTTC.

This clone appeared a few times. This chain links TRBV27 with TRBJ2-4; TRBD1 aligns across 9 bases. Germline lookup yields CDR1 MNHEY and CDR2 SMNVEV (reference sequence). This CDR3 comprises 18 residues. The V and J ends lost 3 bases and 0 bases, in that order; junction bases with no gene match: 9. In DNA form, the CDR3 reads TGTGCCAGCAGTTTCAACCCCGGGACAGGGCTAGCCAAAAACATTCAGTACTTC. Translation gives CASSFNPGTGLAKNIQYF.

The chain carries TRBV27 and TRBJ2-5; tentatively, D is TRBD2 (5 bases). V was pared by 6 bases and J by 2 bases, with 7 bases between. The CDR3 is made up of 12 amino acids. The germline V gene encodes CDR1 MNHEY and CDR2 SMNVEV (reference sequence). The CDR3 spells CASRRGQETQYF. Here the CDR3 DNA reads TGTGCCAGCAGGCGAGGGCAAGAGACCCAGTACTTC.

The chain links TRBV28 to TRBJ1-1, with D perhaps matching TRBD1 (5 bases). V shed 2 bases and J shed 4 bases, with 14 bases lying between them. The CDR3 spans 15 residues. Per the germline V gene, CDR1 is MDHEN and CDR2 is SYDVKM. CDR3: CASSLTPRRGTEAFF. CDR3 sequence (DNA): TGTGCCAGCAGTTTAACCCCCAGGAGGGGCACTGAAGCTTTCTTT.

The rearrangement links TRBV28 to TRBJ1-1; possible D gene TRBD1, 5 bases. V was trimmed by 7 bases and J by 1 base, leaving 13 bases between them. Germline V CDR1 and CDR2: MDHEN, SYDVKM. The CDR3 sequence is 14 residues long. The CDR3 nucleotides are TGTGCCAGCACCCCCGGCGGACAGAACACTGAAGCTTTCTTT. Translating gives CASTPGGQNTEAFF.

The V gene is TRBV4-3, the J gene TRBJ1-1; the match to TRBD1 covers 8 bases. The trim removed 4 bases at V and 7 bases at J, leaving 2 bases unmatched. Germline-derived CDR1 and CDR2 are LGHNA and YSLEER. CDR3 length equals 12 residues. The CDR3 DNA reads as TGCGCCAGCAGCCGGGGGACAGGTGAAGCTTTCTTT. It encodes CASSRGTGEAFF.

The CDR3 DNA reads as TGCGCCAGCAGCTTGGACGGGGAGGTTTCACCCCTCCACTTT. Residues: CASSLDGEVSPLHF. The chain couples TRBV5-1 to TRBJ1-6, with D unclear. Per the germline V gene, CDR1 is SGHRS and CDR2 is YFSETQ. This CDR3 has 14 residues. Trimming cost V 0 bases and J 9 bases, with 10 bases left between them.

The chain uses TRBV19 and TRBJ1-5; possible D gene TRBD1, 5 bases. Germline V gives CDR1 LNHDA, CDR2 SQIVND (reference sequence). The CDR3 spans 15 residues. The V end was cut by 7 bases, the J end by 0 bases, with 13 bases between. The CDR3 DNA reads TGTGCCAGTAAGGTCAGGGACTATAGCAATCAGCCCCAGCATTTT. It specifies CASKVRDYSNQPQHF.

J is TRBJ1-2 and V is TRBV5-1; D unclear. CDR3 length equals 15 residues. Germline-derived CDR1 and CDR2 are SGHRS and YFSETQ. Trimming pared 6 bases from V and 8 bases from J, leaving 23 bases between. The CDR3 region is CASNYVAGGREGYTF. The DNA for the CDR3 is TGCGCCAGCAACTACGTTGCGGGAGGTCGCGAGGGCTACACCTTC.

V and J are TRBV7-2 and TRBJ2-2; a weak D match, TRBD1 (6 bases). V was pared by 1 base and J by 4 bases, with 22 bases between. From germline, CDR1 is SGHTA and CDR2 FQGNSA. This CDR3 comprises 19 residues. Here the CDR3 DNA reads TGTGCCAGCAGCTTAGTTTCGGTGTGGGGACAAACTCGCACCGGGGAGCTGTTTTTT. Amino acids: CASSLVSVWGQTRTGELFF. Full variable domain (rest looked up from reference TRBV7-2 and TRBJ2-2): GAGVSQSPSNKVTEKGKDVELRCDPISGHTALYWYRQSLGQGLEFLIYFQGNSAPDKSGLPSDRFSAERTGGSVSTLTIQRTQQEDSAVYLCASSLVSVWGQTRTGELFFGEGSRLTVL.

This clone was counted a few times. The chain employs TRBV6-6 and TRBJ2-7, with TRBD2 matching over 9 bases. The CDR3 has 15 residues. The V gene end was trimmed by 6 bases and the J gene end by 4 bases; junction bases not matched to a gene: 10. The germline V gene encodes CDR1 MNHNY and CDR2 SVGAGI (reference sequence). The CDR3 loop reads CASRPIAGAWYEQYF. The CDR3 DNA reads as TGTGCCAGCAGACCAATAGCGGGGGCCTGGTACGAGCAGTACTTC.